The sequence of this T cell receptor beta chain was determined in a study of glioma-infiltrating T cells. In this sample, this clonotype turned up a few times. Germline V lookup: CDR1 SGHTA, CDR2 FQGTGA. This CDR3 is 15 amino acids long. The V gene lost 6 bases and the J gene lost 0 bases, with 13 bases spanning the gap. The iRepertoire nested amplicon-rescue multiplex PCR amplified TCR alpha and beta CDR3s from RNA. TCRdb reprocessed the multiplex PCR reads via MiXCR and lists one record per CDR3 protein. Of 300,000 to 400,000 distinct CDR3 sequences listed, approximately 42% are singletons. The TCR originated in a human donor with low-grade glioma or glioblastoma, undergoing nonglioma brain surgery, or in good health (not recorded which). This sequence joins TRBV7-3 and TRBJ2-3; D call uncertain. Specimen: glioma tissue, nonneoplastic brain tissue, or PBMCs (not recorded which). CDR3 DNA sequence: TGTGCCAGCAGTTTGGGCAGAGCTAGCACAGATACGCAGTATTTT. Protein product: CASSLGRASTDTQYF.